Listed here are 30 T cell receptor beta chains from one sample, sequenced in a study of early T cells in non-severe SARS-CoV-2 infection. TCRdb called the 5' RACE reads again in MiXCR, with one record for every CDR3 protein. The sample lists around 78,000 distinct CDR3 sequences; over 11% were seen once. Specimen: whole blood. The receptors were sampled from an adult who was a healthcare worker with PCR-confirmed SARS-CoV-2 infection or an uninfected control (not recorded which).

This clonotype was found a few times. This sequence joins TRBV12-3 or TRBV12-4 and TRBJ2-1; TRBD2 matches at 9 bases. With V trimmed by 4 bases and J by 12 bases, 19 bases remained unmatched. The length of the CDR3 is 17 residues. The CDR3 sequence: CASSSGGGAPRARRQFF. CDR3 nucleotides: TGTGCCAGCAGTTCTGGCGGGGGGGCCCCAAGAGCACGGCGGCAGTTCTTC.

The chain couples TRBV27 to TRBJ2-7; D ambiguous. Trimming stripped 3 bases from V and 1 base from J, with 10 bases between. Germline values: CDR1 MNHEY, CDR2 SMNVEV (reference sequence). The CDR3 covers 14 residues. CDR3 DNA: TGTGCCAGCAGTTTTGCGGCTGCTTCCTACGAGCAGTACTTC. It codes for CASSFAAASYEQYF.

The sample holds a few counts of this clonotype. The chain recombines TRBV12-3 or TRBV12-4 with TRBJ1-6, with 8 bases identical to TRBD1. The CDR3 is made up of 13 amino acids. V dropped 6 bases and J dropped 10; count of bases not matched to a gene: 5. In DNA, the CDR3 is TGTGCCAGCAGCCAACAGGGGGGATCACCCCTCCACTTT. Its translation is CASSQQGGSPLHF.

The chain is built from TRBV20-1 and TRBJ2-5, with D perhaps matching TRBD2 (5 bases). Trimming stripped 0 bases from V and 6 bases from J, with 11 bases between. The germline CDR1 and CDR2 sequences are DFQATT and SNEGSKA (reference sequence). CDR3 length: 13 amino acids. CDR3 sequence: CSARDLTGKTQYF. For the CDR3, the DNA is TGCAGTGCTAGAGATCTGACGGGAAAGACCCAGTACTTC.

This clonotype was picked up many times. The V call is TRBV18, the J call TRBJ2-7; 11 bases align to TRBD1. The CDR3 has 15 amino acids. Germline V lookup: CDR1 KGHSH, CDR2 LQKENI. V shed 6 bases, J shed 0 bases, and the junction held 4 bases outside the gene matches. The CDR3 loop reads CASSRTGGSSYEQYF. For the CDR3, the DNA is TGTGCCAGCTCCCGGACAGGGGGCAGCTCCTACGAGCAGTACTTC. Supplemented by reference TRBV18 and TRBJ2-7, the full variable domain reads NAGVMQNPRHLVRRRGQEARLRCSPMKGHSHVYWYRQLPEEGLKFMVYLQKENIIDESGMPKERFSAEFPKEGPSILRIQQVVRGDSAAYFCASSRTGGSSYEQYFGPGTRLTVT.

This clonotype was picked up a small number of times. This rearrangement joins TRBV27 to TRBJ2-3; possible D gene TRBD1, 6 bases. The CDR3 has 17 amino acids. Germline CDR1 and CDR2: MNHEY and SMNVEV (reference sequence). V lost 2 bases to trimming and J lost 5 bases, with 20 bases between them. The CDR3 is CASSLHPGDRSEDTQYF. CDR3 sequence (DNA): TGTGCCAGCAGTTTACACCCAGGGGATAGATCGGAAGATACGCAGTATTTT.

The chain couples TRBV3-1 to TRBJ2-1, with D hard to call. In germline, CDR1 is LGHDT, CDR2 YNNKEL (reference sequence). The CDR3 contains 15 residues. The germline V and J ends were trimmed by 7 bases and 4 bases, with 17 bases remaining between them. This CDR3 is CASTINLGTYNEQFF. For the CDR3, the DNA is TGTGCCAGCACCATCAACTTAGGAACTTACAATGAGCAGTTCTTC.

The chain carries TRBV11-3 and TRBJ2-3; TRBD2 might be the D (5 bases). The CDR3 covers 14 residues. The V gene lost 5 bases and the J gene lost 5 bases, with 14 bases spanning the gap. Germline values: CDR1 SGHNT, CDR2 YENEEA. The CDR3 spells CASSVQSRGDTQYF. The CDR3 DNA sequence: TGTGCCAGCAGCGTCCAATCCCGGGGAGATACGCAGTATTTT.

This clonotype was seen only a few times. V gene TRBV18 combines with J gene TRBJ2-2; TRBD1 agrees at 7 bases. Germline V gene lookup returns CDR1 KGHSH and CDR2 LQKENI. CDR3 length: 14 amino acids. With 4 bases clipped from V and 6 bases from J, the junction kept 5 bases outside the gene matches. The CDR3 nucleotides are TGTGCCAGCTCACTTCGGGACAGAGCCGGGGAGCTGTTTTTT. Its translation: CASSLRDRAGELFF.

This chain uses TRBV6-2 or TRBV6-3 with TRBJ2-3; possibly TRBD2 for D (5 bases). Germline V gene lookup returns CDR1 MNHEY and CDR2 SVGEGT. V lost 5 bases and J lost 1, with 13 bases in between. CDR3 length equals 15 residues. This CDR3 is CASSRTGAGTDTQYF. CDR3 in DNA: TGTGCCAGCAGTCGCACTGGAGCGGGCACAGATACGCAGTATTTT.

This clonotype was counted many times. J is TRBJ2-3 and V is TRBV5-5; maybe TRBD2 (5 bases). Germline assignment: CDR1 SGHKS and CDR2 YYEKEE (reference sequence). This CDR3 region has 13 residues. Trimming shortened V by 4 bases and J by 3 bases, and 9 bases separated the two germline ends. The CDR3 sequence: CASSRTATDTQYF. The CDR3 DNA follows: TGTGCCAGCAGCAGGACTGCAACAGATACGCAGTATTTT.

The chain uses TRBV7-8 and TRBJ2-7; D uncertain. The length of the CDR3 is 13 residues. V was trimmed by 3 bases and J by 2 bases, leaving 8 bases between them. CDR1 and CDR2 from the germline V gene are SGHVS and FQNEAQ. The chain's CDR3 is CASSFDIAYEQYF. CDR3 nucleotides: TGTGCCAGCAGCTTCGACATTGCCTACGAGCAGTACTTC.

This clonotype was found a few times. The rearrangement joins TRBV4-1 to TRBJ2-1, with TRBD2 identical over 8 bases. Germline V gene data show CDR1 as MGHRA and CDR2 as YSYEKL. J lost 4 bases, V lost 4 bases, and 6 bases had no gene match. The CDR3 length is 15 residues. The CDR3 coding sequence is TGCGCCAGCAGCCTCAGCGGGGGAGGTTACAATGAGCAGTTCTTC. This encodes CASSLSGGGYNEQFF.

This clonotype was counted between two and nine times. This chain links TRBV19 with TRBJ2-2, with 7 bases matching TRBD2. V was clipped by 4 bases and J by 3 bases; unmatched bases: 5. CDR1 and CDR2 (germline): LNHDA, SQIVND (reference sequence). CDR3 size: 15 residues. CDR3 bases: TGTGCCAGTAGTAATCTAGCGGCAGACACCGGGGAGCTGTTTTTT. This encodes CASSNLAADTGELFF.

The genes are TRBV6-6 and TRBJ2-7; no reliable D call. The CDR3 totals 13 residues. Trimming removed 1 base from V and 4 bases from J, with 8 bases in between. From germline, CDR1 is MNHNY and CDR2 SVGAGI (reference sequence). The DNA of the CDR3 is TGTGCCAGCAGTTACTGGGCACGGTACGAGCAGTACTTC. Translation gives CASSYWARYEQYF.

This clonotype showed up just a few times. The chain joins TRBV6-5 to TRBJ1-1; a possible D gene is TRBD1 (5 bases). The CDR3 length is 12 residues. Trimming cost V 4 bases and J 6 bases, with 9 bases left between them. CDR1 is MNHEY, CDR2 SVGAGI, per germline. CDR3 coding DNA: TGTGCCAGCAGTTCCGGGGGGGCTGAAGCTTTCTTT. This gives the protein CASSSGGAEAFF.

This clonotype came up many times. Germline is not matched at one junction end, which may reflect a read error. This chain joins TRBV29-1 and TRBJ2-7; perhaps D is TRBD1 or TRBD2 (6 bases each). Germline CDR1 reads SQVTM; CDR2 reads ANQGSEA. The CDR3 extends over 16 amino acids. The CDR3, as DNA: TGCAGCGTGGGGGGCAGTGAGGGCAATTGGGGATACGGGCAGTACTTC. It is translated as CSVGGSEGNWGYGQYF.

This clonotype was seen a single time. Mismatch with germline at one junction end may stem from a read error. This chain's CDR3 is CANSLGGGDSYEQYF. CDR3 nucleotide sequence: TGCGCCAACAGCTTGGGAGGAGGGGATTCCTACGAGCAGTACTTC. V is TRBV5-1 and J is TRBJ2-7; TRBD2 might be the D (6 bases). CDR1 SGHRS and CDR2 YFSETQ come from the germline V gene. This CDR3 has 15 amino acids.

CDR3 nucleotides: TGCGCCAGCAGCCAGGTGGGGGAAGGTCGGACCAAAAACATTCAGTACTTC. Its protein product is CASSQVGEGRTKNIQYF. The chain has TRBV4-1 and TRBJ2-4, with D possibly being TRBD1 or TRBD2 (5 bases each). V dropped 3 bases and J dropped 2 bases, with 17 bases sitting between them. Germline CDR1 reads MGHRA; CDR2 reads YSYEKL. The CDR3 is made up of 17 amino acids.

The chain employs TRBV29-1 and TRBJ2-7, with 9 bases lining up with TRBD1. The CDR3 consists of 14 residues. Germline V CDR1 and CDR2: SQVTM, ANQGSEA. Trimming cost V 6 bases and J 2 bases; bases outside gene matches: 8. The CDR3 nucleotides read TGCAGCGTGGGCGACAGGGGGACGACCTACGAGCAGTACTTC. As protein: CSVGDRGTTYEQYF.

This clonotype was seen at least ten times. In DNA form, the CDR3 reads TGTGCCAGCAGCTTACCCAGCACCAATGAGCAGTTCTTC. It encodes CASSLPSTNEQFF. V is TRBV7-8 and J is TRBJ2-1; the D is unclear. V lost 2 bases and J 6 bases, leaving 8 bases between the germline ends. CDR1 is SGHVS and CDR2 is FQNEAQ in the germline V gene. The CDR3 contains 13 residues.

This clonotype was counted ten times or more. V is TRBV7-9 and J is TRBJ2-7, with D perhaps assigned TRBD1 or TRBD2 (6 bases each). V gave up 5 bases and J gave up 4 bases, with 21 bases separating them. The CDR3 is 16 amino acids. The germline V gene encodes CDR1 SEHNR and CDR2 FQNEAQ (reference sequence). The CDR3 is CASSRNDGGGGYEQYF. The CDR3 nucleotides are TGTGCCAGCAGCCGTAATGATGGCGGAGGGGGATACGAGCAGTACTTC.

Of note for this clonotype: This sequence may be a read error, since a much larger clone differs from it by one base. This rearrangement joins TRBV7-9 to TRBJ2-2, with TRBD2 identical over 9 bases. J lost 0 bases, V lost 2 bases, and 10 bases had no gene match. The CDR3 runs 19 residues. From germline, CDR1 is SEHNR and CDR2 FQNEAQ (reference sequence). CDR3 coding DNA: TGTGCCAGCAGCTTACGGGCTAGCGGGGCCCTAACGAACACCGGGGAGCTGTTTTTT. It codes for CASSLRASGALTNTGELFF. Filled out from reference TRBV7-9 and TRBJ2-2, the complete variable domain reads DTGVSQNPRHKITKRGQNVTFRCDPISEHNRLYWYRQTLGQGPEFLTYFQNEAQLEKSRLLSDRFSAERPKGSFSTLEIQRTEQGDSAMYLCASSLRASGALTNTGELFFGEGSRLTVL.

This sequence joins TRBV28 and TRBJ2-2; TRBD2 matches 7 bases. CDR1 MDHEN and CDR2 SYDVKM come from the germline V gene. This CDR3 spans 18 amino acids. Unmatched junction bases numbered 22, after V lost 10 bases and J lost 5 bases. CDR3 protein: CAINTWGGSNGATGELFF. The CDR3 coding sequence is TGTGCCATTAATACCTGGGGAGGGAGTAACGGTGCAACCGGGGAGCTGTTTTTT.

At least ten counts were recorded for this clonotype. V gene TRBV11-2 combines with J gene TRBJ2-7, with 9 bases aligning to TRBD2. This CDR3 comprises 13 residues. Germline V gene lookup returns CDR1 SGHAT and CDR2 FQNNGV. The V and J ends lost 5 bases and 2 bases, in that order; junction bases with no gene match: 1. The CDR3 reads CASSRTSAYEQYF. The CDR3 bases are TGTGCCAGCAGCCGGACTAGCGCCTACGAGCAGTACTTC.

This rearrangement joins TRBV29-1 to TRBJ2-7; D unclear. Trimming stripped 1 base from V and 1 base from J, with 8 bases between. Germline V gene sequence: CDR1 SQVTM, CDR2 ANQGSEA. This CDR3 region has 13 residues. CDR3 protein: CSVEGTNSYEQYF. CDR3 DNA sequence: TGCAGCGTTGAAGGAACAAATTCCTACGAGCAGTACTTC.

This rearrangement joins TRBV4-2 to TRBJ2-3, with D possibly matching TRBD2 (5 bases). Germline lookup yields CDR1 LGHNA and CDR2 YNFKEQ. The V gene lost 0 bases and the J gene lost 2 bases, with 15 bases spanning the gap. This CDR3 region has 17 residues. DNA for the CDR3: TGTGCCAGCAGCCAAGATCTACTAGTCGGGTTCACAGATACGCAGTATTTT. This gives the protein CASSQDLLVGFTDTQYF.

The chain uses TRBV7-8 and TRBJ2-3; 11 nucleotides align to TRBD1. Germline assignment: CDR1 SGHVS and CDR2 FQNEAQ. This CDR3 contains 17 residues. Trimming cost V 1 base and J 3 bases; bases outside gene matches: 6. CDR3 amino acids: CASSLENGQGATDTQYF. The CDR3 DNA sequence: TGTGCCAGCAGCTTAGAAAACGGACAGGGGGCTACAGATACGCAGTATTTT.

The chain is built from TRBV7-8 and TRBJ2-1; the D is unclear. Per the germline V gene, CDR1 is SGHVS and CDR2 is FQNEAQ. Deletions cut 2 bases from V and 8 bases from J, with 7 bases between. The CDR3 is 12 residues long. This CDR3 reads CASSLFRYEQFF. The CDR3 DNA sequence: TGTGCCAGCAGCTTATTTCGTTATGAGCAGTTCTTC.

The DNA of the CDR3 is TGCGCCAGCAGCCAAGCCCAGGCGGGGGGATTCCAAGAGACCCAGTACTTC. Protein product: CASSQAQAGGFQETQYF. The chain joins TRBV5-1 to TRBJ2-5, with 8 bases aligning to TRBD2. Looked up from germline, CDR1 is SGHRS and CDR2 is YFSETQ. J was trimmed by 1 base and V by 4 bases; bases with no gene match: 12. The CDR3 is 17 residues long.